The source of this T cell receptor (beta chain) is a study of T-cell reconstitution after alpha-beta-depleted transplantation in children. Study conclusions and caveats: Surviving recipient cells, namely T cells and thymic progenitors, were the source of high day-60 TCRbeta diversity in some patients. The main origin of T-cell counts and diversity one year after transplant was newly produced T cells. The origin of alpha-beta T cells about two months after transplant was reportedly several hundred expanded graft clones.

This clonotype was detected ten times or more. As yet, its antigen is unknown. Its ends do not fully match the called genes, so a read error is possible. There are 18 residues in the CDR3. Germline V gene sequence: CDR1 DFQATT, CDR2 SNEGSKA (reference sequence). A library of TCRbeta sequences, prepared with unique molecular identifiers, was generated. TCRdb re-derived calls from the PCR reads in MiXCR, one entry per CDR3 protein. The table includes 44,000 or so distinct CDR3 sequences, roughly 8.7% detected once. This TCR was recovered from a male patient under 10 years old who had a stem cell transplant for chronic granulomatous disease, so the T cells may come from the graft donor. Sequenced material: PBMCs, mostly from graft donor cells, taken 60 days after TCRalphabeta/CD19-depleted stem cell transplant. The V gene is TRBV20-1, the J gene TRBJ2-1, with TRBD2 identical over 7 bases. CDR3 in DNA: TGCAGTGCCCCCCTAAGGCGGGGGAACCCGTTCTCCTACAATGACCAGTTCTTC. Translated, it gives CSAPLRRGNPFSYNDQFF.